This T cell receptor (beta chain) was found in a study of OX40 agonist ivuxolimab in advanced cancers. Overall study findings and caveats: There was clonal expansion of CD4+ and CD8+ blood T cells by week 6 at 0.1 to 3.0 mg/kg.

Sequencing used immunoSEQ multiplex PCR; TCRdb keeps in-frame clones, though not all of them. The repertoire holds fewer than 65,000 clones, approximately 90% seen once, with 1.9% in the top ten. The germline CDR1 and CDR2 sequences are KGHSH and LQKENI. There are 14 residues in the CDR3. With 0 bases removed from V and 4 bases from J, the gap between germline ends came to 9 bases. Regarding this clone: Antigen unknown.

The chain links TRBV18 to TRBJ1-1, with D tentatively TRBD1 (5 bases). The TCR comes from an adult with an advanced solid tumor such as melanoma, head and neck, liver or kidney cancer. The source was CD4+ or CD8+ T cells sorted from blood, collected in a trial of the OX40 agonist ivuxolimab. The CDR3 DNA follows: TGTGCCAGCTCACCACCGGTCAGGGCCACTGAAGCTTTCTTT. It is translated as CASSPPVRATEAFF.